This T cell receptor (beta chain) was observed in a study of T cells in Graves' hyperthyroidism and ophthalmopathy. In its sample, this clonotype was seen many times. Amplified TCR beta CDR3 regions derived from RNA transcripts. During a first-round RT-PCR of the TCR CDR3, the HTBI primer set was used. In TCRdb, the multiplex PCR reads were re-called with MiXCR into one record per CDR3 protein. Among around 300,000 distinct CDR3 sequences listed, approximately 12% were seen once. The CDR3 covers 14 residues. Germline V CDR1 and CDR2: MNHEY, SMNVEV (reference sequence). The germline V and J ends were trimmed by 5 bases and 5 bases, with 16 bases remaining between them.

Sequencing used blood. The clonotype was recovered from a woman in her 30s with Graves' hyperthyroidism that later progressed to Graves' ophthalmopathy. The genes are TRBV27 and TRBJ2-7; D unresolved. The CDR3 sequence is CASSPWTTTDEQYF. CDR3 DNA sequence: TGTGCCAGCAGTCCTTGGACGACCACAGACGAGCAGTACTTC.